A single T cell receptor beta chain is shown here with its context. What it binds is unknown. This sample is drawn from a study of T cells in localized non-small cell lung cancer. Sequenced by immunoSEQ multiplex PCR; TCRdb stores in-frame clones only, minus some. The data contain 1,700 or so clones, about 25% of them singletons. Looked up from germline, CDR1 is KGHSH and CDR2 is LQKENI. The CDR3 covers 16 residues. V lost 2 bases and J lost 10; bases outside the gene matches: 13. Overall study results and limits: In adjacent lung appeared a median around 60 of the top 100 tumor clones. Heterogeneity is still possible, as just one tumor region was sequenced. Highest T cell clonality was seen in uninvolved adjacent lung, surpassing that measured in tumor. A higher density of T cells in blood coincided with extended overall survival.

The sequence was collected from a woman between 40 and 69 years old with stage I lung adenocarcinoma. The sample in question was normal lung tissue next to the tumor, obtained before any cancer treatment. V gene TRBV18 combines with J gene TRBJ2-5; 10 bases are shared with TRBD2. The CDR3 bases are TGTGCCAGCTCACCAGAGTCCCTAGCGGGGGCAAAGAGCCAGTACTTC. Encoded protein: CASSPESLAGAKSQYF. The full variable domain, its missing parts supplied by reference TRBV18 and TRBJ2-5, is NAGVMQNPRHLVRRRGQEARLRCSPMKGHSHVYWYRQLPEEGLKFMVYLQKENIIDESGMPKERFSAEFPKEGPSILRIQQVVRGDSAAYFCASSPESLAGAKSQYFGPGTRLLVL.